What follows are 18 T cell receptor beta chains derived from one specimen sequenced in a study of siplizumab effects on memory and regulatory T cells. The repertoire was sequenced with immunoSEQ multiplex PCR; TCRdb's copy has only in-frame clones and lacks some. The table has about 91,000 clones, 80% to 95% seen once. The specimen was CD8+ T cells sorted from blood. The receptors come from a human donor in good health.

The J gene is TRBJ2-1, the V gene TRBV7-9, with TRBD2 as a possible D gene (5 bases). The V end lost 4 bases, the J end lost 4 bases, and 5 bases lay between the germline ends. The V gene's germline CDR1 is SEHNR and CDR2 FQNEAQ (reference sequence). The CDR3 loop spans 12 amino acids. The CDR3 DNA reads TGTGCCAGCAGCTGGGAGTACAATGAGCAGTTCTTC. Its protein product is CASSWEYNEQFF. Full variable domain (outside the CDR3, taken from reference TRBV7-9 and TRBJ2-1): DTGVSQNPRHKITKRGQNVTFRCDPISEHNRLYWYRQTLGQGPEFLTYFQNEAQLEKSRLLSDRFSAERPKGSFSTLEIQRTEQGDSAMYLCASSWEYNEQFFGPGTRLTVL.

The CDR3 loop reads CASSGSGGDEQFF. The CDR3 DNA reads as TGTGCCAGCAGTGGGTCAGGAGGCGATGAGCAGTTCTTC. The rearrangement links TRBV6-1 to TRBJ2-1, with D perhaps TRBD2 (5 bases). CDR3 size: 13 residues. V lost 4 bases and J lost 8, with 12 bases in between. The germline V gene has CDR1 MNHNS and CDR2 SASEGT.

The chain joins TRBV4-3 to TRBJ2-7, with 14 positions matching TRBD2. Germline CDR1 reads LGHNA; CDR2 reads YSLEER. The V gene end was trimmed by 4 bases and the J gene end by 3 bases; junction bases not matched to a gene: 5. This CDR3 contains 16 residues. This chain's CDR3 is CASSPGTSGRSYEQYF. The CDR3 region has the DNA TGCGCCAGCAGCCCCGGGACTAGCGGGAGAAGCTACGAGCAGTACTTC.

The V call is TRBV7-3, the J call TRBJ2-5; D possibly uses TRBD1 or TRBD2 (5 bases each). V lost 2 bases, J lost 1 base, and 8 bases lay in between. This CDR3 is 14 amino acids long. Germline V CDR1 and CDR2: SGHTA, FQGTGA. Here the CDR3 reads CASSLLGTQETQYF. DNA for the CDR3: TGTGCCAGCAGCTTACTGGGGACCCAAGAGACCCAGTACTTC.

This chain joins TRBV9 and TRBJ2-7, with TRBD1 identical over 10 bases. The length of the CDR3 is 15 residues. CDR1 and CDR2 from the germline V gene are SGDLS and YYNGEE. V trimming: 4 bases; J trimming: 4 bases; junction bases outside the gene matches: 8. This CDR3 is CASSTGTGDGYEQYF. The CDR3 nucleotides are TGTGCCAGCAGCACAGGGACAGGGGATGGTTACGAGCAGTACTTC.

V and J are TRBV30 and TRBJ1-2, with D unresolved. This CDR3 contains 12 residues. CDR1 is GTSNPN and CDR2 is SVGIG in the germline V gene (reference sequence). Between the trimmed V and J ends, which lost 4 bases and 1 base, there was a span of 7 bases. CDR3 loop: CAWIGVNYGYTF. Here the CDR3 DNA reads TGTGCCTGGATTGGCGTTAACTATGGCTACACCTTC.

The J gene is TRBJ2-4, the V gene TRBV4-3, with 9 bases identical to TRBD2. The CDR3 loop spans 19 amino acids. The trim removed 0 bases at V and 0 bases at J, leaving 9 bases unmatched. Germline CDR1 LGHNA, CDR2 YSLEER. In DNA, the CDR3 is TGCGCCAGCAGCCAAGAATCTATCCTAGCGGGATTAGCCAAAAACATTCAGTACTTC. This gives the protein CASSQESILAGLAKNIQYF.

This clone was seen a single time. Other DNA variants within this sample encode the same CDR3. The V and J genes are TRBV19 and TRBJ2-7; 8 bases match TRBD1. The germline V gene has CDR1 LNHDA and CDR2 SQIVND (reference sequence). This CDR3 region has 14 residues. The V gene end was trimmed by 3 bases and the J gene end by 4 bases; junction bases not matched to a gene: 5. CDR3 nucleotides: TGTGCCAGTAGTATGGGGCAGGGGGCATACGAGCAGTACTTC. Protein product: CASSMGQGAYEQYF. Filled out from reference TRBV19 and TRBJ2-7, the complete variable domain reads DGGITQSPKYLFRKEGQNVTLSCEQNLNHDAMYWYRQDPGQGLRLIYYSQIVNDFQKGDIAEGYSVSREKKESFPLTVTSAQKNPTAFYLCASSMGQGAYEQYFGPGTRLTVT.

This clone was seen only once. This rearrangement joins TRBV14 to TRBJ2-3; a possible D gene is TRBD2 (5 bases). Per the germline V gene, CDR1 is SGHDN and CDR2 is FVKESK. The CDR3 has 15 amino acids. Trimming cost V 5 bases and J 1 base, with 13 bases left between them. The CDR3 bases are TGTGCCAGCAGCTTTTTCCTGGAGGGCACAGATACGCAGTATTTT. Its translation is CASSFFLEGTDTQYF.

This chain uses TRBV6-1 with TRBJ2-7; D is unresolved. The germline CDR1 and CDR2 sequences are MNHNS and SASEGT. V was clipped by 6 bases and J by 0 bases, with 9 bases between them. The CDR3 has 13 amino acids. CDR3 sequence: CASRAESSYEQYF. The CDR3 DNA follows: TGTGCCAGCAGGGCAGAGAGCTCCTACGAGCAGTACTTC.

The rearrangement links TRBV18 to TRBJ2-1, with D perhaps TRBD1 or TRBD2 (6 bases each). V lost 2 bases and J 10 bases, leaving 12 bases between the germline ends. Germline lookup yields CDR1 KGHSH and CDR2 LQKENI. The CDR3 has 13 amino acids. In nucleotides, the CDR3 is TGTGCCAGCTCACCAACACGGGGGCAAGAGCAGTTCTTC. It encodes CASSPTRGQEQFF.

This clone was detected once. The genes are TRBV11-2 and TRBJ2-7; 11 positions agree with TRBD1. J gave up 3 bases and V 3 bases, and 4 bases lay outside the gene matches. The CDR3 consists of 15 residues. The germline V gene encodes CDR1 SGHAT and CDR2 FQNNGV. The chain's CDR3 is CASSFPGTGGYEQYF. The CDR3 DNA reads TGTGCCAGCAGCTTCCCCGGGACAGGGGGCTACGAGCAGTACTTC.

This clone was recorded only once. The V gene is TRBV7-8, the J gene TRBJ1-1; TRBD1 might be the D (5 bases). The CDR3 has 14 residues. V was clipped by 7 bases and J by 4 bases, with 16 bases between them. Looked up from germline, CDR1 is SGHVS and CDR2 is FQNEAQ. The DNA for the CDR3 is TGTGCCAGCACCCCTTACGGGGGATCCACTGAAGCTTTCTTT. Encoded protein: CASTPYGGSTEAFF.

In DNA, the CDR3 is TGCGCCAGCAGCCATCTTCAAGTAGGAGGGGGAATCTCCGCTGAAGCTTTCTTT. It yields the protein CASSHLQVGGGISAEAFF. V is TRBV4-1 and J is TRBJ1-1, with D possibly TRBD1 on 6 matching bases. CDR1 and CDR2 from the germline V gene are MGHRA and YSYEKL. V was cut by 3 bases and J by 6 bases, with 26 bases left in between. This CDR3 has 18 residues.

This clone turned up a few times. In nucleotides, the CDR3 is TGTGCCAGCACCATAGGCACCTATAGCAATCAGCCCCAGCATTTT. It encodes CASTIGTYSNQPQHF. The rearrangement joins TRBV28 to TRBJ1-5; D unclear. The CDR3 sequence is 15 residues long. CDR1 MDHEN and CDR2 SYDVKM come from the germline V gene. V lost 7 bases, J lost 0 bases, and 13 bases lay in between.

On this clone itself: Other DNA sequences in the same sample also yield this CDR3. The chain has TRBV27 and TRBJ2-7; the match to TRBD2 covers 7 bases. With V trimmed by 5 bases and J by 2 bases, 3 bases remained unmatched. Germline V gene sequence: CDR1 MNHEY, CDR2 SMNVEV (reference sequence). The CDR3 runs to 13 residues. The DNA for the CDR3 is TGTGCCAGCAGTCTAGGACTAGCCTACGAGCAGTACTTC. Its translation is CASSLGLAYEQYF.

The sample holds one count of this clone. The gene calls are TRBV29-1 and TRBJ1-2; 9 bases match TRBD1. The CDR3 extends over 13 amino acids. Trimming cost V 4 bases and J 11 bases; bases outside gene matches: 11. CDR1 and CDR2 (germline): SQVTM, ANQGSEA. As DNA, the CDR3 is TGCAGCGTTGCTAGCGGGACAGGGTTTTTTTACACCTTC. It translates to CSVASGTGFFYTF.

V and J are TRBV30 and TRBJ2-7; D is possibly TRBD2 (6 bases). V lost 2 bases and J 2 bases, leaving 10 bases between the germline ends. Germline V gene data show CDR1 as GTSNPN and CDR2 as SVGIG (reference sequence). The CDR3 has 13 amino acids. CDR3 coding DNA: TGTGCCTGGAGTTTGGGGGAGGCCTACGAGCAGTACTTC. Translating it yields CAWSLGEAYEQYF. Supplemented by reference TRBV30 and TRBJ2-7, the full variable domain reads SQTIHQWPATLVQPVGSPLSLECTVEGTSNPNLYWYRQAAGRGLQLLFYSVGIGQISSEVPQNLSASRPQDRQFILSSKKLLLSDSGFYLCAWSLGEAYEQYFGPGTRLTVT.